This entry lists 5 T cell receptor beta chains sequenced from one sample in a study of Ad26.COV2.S vaccination and SARS-CoV-2 variants. Here immunoSEQ multiplex PCR was the method, and the copy in TCRdb shows in-frame clones only, minus some. The table has 400,000 or so clones, 75% to 90% seen once; the top ten hold around 3.4%. Described treatment: roughly 18 received Ad26.COV2.S at low or high dose, single or two shots; 5 received placebo; per-sample allocation not given. Sampling was done on day 63 after the first vaccine or placebo injection. Material: peripheral blood, obtained in a trial of Ad26.COV2.S vaccine versus placebo. The receptors derive from a person aged 18 to 59 who received the Ad26.COV2.S COVID-19 vaccine or a placebo.

In this sample, this clone turned up a few times. The rearrangement joins TRBV28 to TRBJ1-5, with TRBD1 identical over 9 bases. Losses at the gene ends were 8 bases for V and 7 bases for J; bases not matched to a gene: 6. This CDR3 is 13 amino acids long. From germline, CDR1 is MDHEN and CDR2 SYDVKM. CDR3 amino acids: CASGRDREQPQHF. The CDR3 nucleotides are TGTGCCAGCGGCCGGGACAGGGAACAGCCCCAGCATTTT.

The J gene is TRBJ2-5, the V gene TRBV7-9; 8 bases are a match to TRBD1. Per the germline V gene, CDR1 is SEHNR and CDR2 is FQNEAQ (reference sequence). The CDR3 loop spans 12 amino acids. V lost 7 bases to trimming and J lost 4 bases; unmatched junction nucleotides: 2. For the CDR3, the DNA is TGTGCCAGCACGGACAGGGTAGAGACCCAGTACTTC. It encodes CASTDRVETQYF.

The CDR3 protein is CATSRDHRGRGQPQHF. The DNA of the CDR3 is TGTGCCACCAGCAGAGATCATAGGGGCCGGGGTCAGCCCCAGCATTTT. This chain uses TRBV15 with TRBJ1-5; D is perhaps TRBD1 (5 bases). Germline CDR1 LNHNV, CDR2 YYDKDF (reference sequence). CDR3 length: 16 residues. Between the trimmed V and J ends, which lost 0 bases and 6 bases, there was a span of 15 bases.

The chain recombines TRBV11-3 with TRBJ2-1; D is uncertain. CDR3 length: 11 amino acids. Per germline, CDR1 SGHNT and CDR2 YENEEA. The germline V and J ends were trimmed by 5 bases and 7 bases, with 6 bases remaining between them. This CDR3 is CASSRGNEQFF. Written as DNA, the CDR3 is TGTGCCAGCAGCCGTGGGAATGAGCAGTTCTTC.

The chain combines TRBV21-1 with TRBJ2-7; TRBD2 is the table's D call, not checked against the DNA. TRBV21-1 is a listed pseudogene. The CDR3 is made up of 16 amino acids. The DNA of the CDR3 is TGTGCCAGCAGCTCCCCTTCACCGGGACTAGCGGGGGAACAGTACTTC. Its translation is CASSSPSPGLAGEQYF.